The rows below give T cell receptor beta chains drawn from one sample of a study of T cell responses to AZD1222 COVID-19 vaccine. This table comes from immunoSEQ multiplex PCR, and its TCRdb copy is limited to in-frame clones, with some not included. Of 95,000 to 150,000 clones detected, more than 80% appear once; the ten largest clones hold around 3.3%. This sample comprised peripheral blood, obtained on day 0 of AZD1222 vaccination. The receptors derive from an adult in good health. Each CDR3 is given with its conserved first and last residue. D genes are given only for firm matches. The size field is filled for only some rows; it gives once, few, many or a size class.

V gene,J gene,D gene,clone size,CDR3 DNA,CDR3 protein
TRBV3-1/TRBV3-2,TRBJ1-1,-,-,TGTGCCAGCAGCCAAGGCCCAAACAGGAACACTGAAGCTTTCTTT,CASSQGPNRNTEAFF
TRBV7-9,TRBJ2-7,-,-,TGTGCCAGCAGCTTAGCGGGGGAGCAGTACTTC,CASSLAGEQYF
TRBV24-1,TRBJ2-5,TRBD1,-,TGTGCCACCAGTGACCCCGGGACAGCTGAGACCCAGTACTTC,CATSDPGTAETQYF
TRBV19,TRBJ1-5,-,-,TGTGCCAGTAGAGTCACTCAGGGTAGCAATCAGCCCCAGCATTTT,CASRVTQGSNQPQHF
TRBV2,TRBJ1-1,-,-,TGTGCCAGCACTGAATGGCCTGAAGCTTTCTTT,CASTEWPEAFF
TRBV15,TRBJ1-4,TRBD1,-,TGTGCCACCAGCGGCGGGACAGGGGTTGATGAAAAACTGTTTTTT,CATSGGTGVDEKLFF
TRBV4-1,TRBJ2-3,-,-,TGCGCCAGCAGCCAAGGGCGGGGCACAGATACGCAGTATTTT,CASSQGRGTDTQYF
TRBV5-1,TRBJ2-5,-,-,TGCGCCAGCAGCCAGCCTGCGGAGACCCAGTACTTC,CASSQPAETQYF
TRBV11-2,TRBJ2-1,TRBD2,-,TGTGCCAGCAGCCCACGGACGAGCGGGGGATGGAATGAGCAGTTCTTC,CASSPRTSGGWNEQFF
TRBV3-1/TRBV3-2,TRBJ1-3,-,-,TGTGCCAGCAGCCAAGATGCCTCACGGGGAAACACCATATATTTT,CASSQDASRGNTIYF
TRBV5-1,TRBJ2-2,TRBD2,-,TGCGCCAGCAGTTTCGCGGGGGACCCAACCGGGGAGCTGTTTTTT,CASSFAGDPTGELFF
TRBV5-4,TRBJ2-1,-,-,TGTGCCAGCAGCTTGGGGACGAATGAGCAGTTCTTC,CASSLGTNEQFF
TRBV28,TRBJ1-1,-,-,TGTGCCACCCTCTCGACAGCATACAACACTGAAGCTTTCTTT,CATLSTAYNTEAFF
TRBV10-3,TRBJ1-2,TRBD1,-,TGTGCCATCAGTCCCCCGGGACAGGGATATGGCTACACCTTC,CAISPPGQGYGYTF
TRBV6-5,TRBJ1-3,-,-,TGTGCCAGCAGTATGACGGACACTGGAAACACCATATATTTT,CASSMTDTGNTIYF
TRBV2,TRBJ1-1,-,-,TGTGCCAGCAGTGTCGGACAGAGGAACACTGAAGCTTTCTTT,CASSVGQRNTEAFF
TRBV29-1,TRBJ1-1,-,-,TGCAGCGTTGAAGTACAAAGGAGGGAGGACACTGAAGCTTTCTTT,CSVEVQRREDTEAFF
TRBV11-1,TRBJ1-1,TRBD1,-,TGTGCCAGCAGCCCGGACAGGGGCGCTGAAGCTTTCTTT,CASSPDRGAEAFF
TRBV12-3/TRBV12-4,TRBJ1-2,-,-,TGTGCCAGCAGTCCTCGGGAGGGAAGGGGCTACACCTTC,CASSPREGRGYTF
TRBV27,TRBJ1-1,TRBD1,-,TGTGCCAGCAGTGCGAGGACAGGGGTGAACACTGAAGCTTTCTTT,CASSARTGVNTEAFF
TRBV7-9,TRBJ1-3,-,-,TGTGCCAGCAGCTTAGGTGGGGGCATCACTGGAAACACCATATATTTT,CASSLGGGITGNTIYF
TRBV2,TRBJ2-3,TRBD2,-,TGTGCCAGCAGCACCACTAGCGGCTACACAGATACGCAGTATTTT,CASSTTSGYTDTQYF
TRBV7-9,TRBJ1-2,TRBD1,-,TGTGCCAGCAGCTTGGAGGACAGGGGATTTGGCTATGGCTACACCTTC,CASSLEDRGFGYGYTF
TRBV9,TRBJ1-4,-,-,TGTGCCAGCAGCCAATTGCCGGCCGCAACTAATGAAAAACTGTTTTTT,CASSQLPAATNEKLFF
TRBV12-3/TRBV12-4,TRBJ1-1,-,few,TGTGCCAGCACCTCGATAAGAGACACTGAAGCTTTCTTT,CASTSIRDTEAFF
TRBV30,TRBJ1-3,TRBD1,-,TGTGCCTGGAGTCCAGGGGGTAGGACTGGAAACACCATATATTTT,CAWSPGGRTGNTIYF
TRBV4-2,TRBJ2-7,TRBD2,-,TGTGCCAGCAGCCAAGAAGGGGGACTAGCCTCCTACGAGCAGTACTTC,CASSQEGGLASYEQYF
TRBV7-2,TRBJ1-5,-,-,TGTGCCAGCAGCTTAGCCGGGAGGGTCTCACTCAATCAGCCCCAGCATTTT,CASSLAGRVSLNQPQHF
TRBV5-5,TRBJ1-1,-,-,TGTGCCAGCAGCTTGCGGGCCGGTAGCACTGAAGCTTTCTTT,CASSLRAGSTEAFF
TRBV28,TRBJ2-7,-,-,TGTGCCAGCAGTGGGACCCGGGATTTCGACGAGCAGTACTTC,CASSGTRDFDEQYF
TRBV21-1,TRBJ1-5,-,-,TGTGCCAGCAGTTTAGCCAGGGGGGCTAGTCAGCCCCAGCATTTT,CASSLARGASQPQHF
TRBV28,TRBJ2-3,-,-,TGTGCCAGCTCGTCGAGGGCCCAGGATACGCAGTATTTT,CASSSRAQDTQYF
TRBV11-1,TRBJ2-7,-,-,TGTGCCAGCAGCTTATCAGCGGCTTCCTACGAGCAGTACTTC,CASSLSAASYEQYF
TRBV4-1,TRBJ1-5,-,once,TGCGCCAGCAGCCAAGGGAGGGGGGGAAGTAGCAATCAGCCCCAGCATTTT,CASSQGRGGSSNQPQHF
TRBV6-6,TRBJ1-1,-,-,TGTGCCAGCAGACGGCAGCGGATGGGCACTGAAGCTTTCTTT,CASRRQRMGTEAFF
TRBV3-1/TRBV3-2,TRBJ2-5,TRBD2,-,TGTGCCAGCAGCCGGGGGACTAGAGAGACCCAGTACTTC,CASSRGTRETQYF
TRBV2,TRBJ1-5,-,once,TGTGCCAGCGCCAGGGCCCCTCAGCCCCAGCATTTT,CASARAPQPQHF
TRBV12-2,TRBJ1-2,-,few,TGTGCAAGTCGCTCCCGGGGGGCCCTCCCCCACTATGGCTACACCTTC,CASRSRGALPHYGYTF
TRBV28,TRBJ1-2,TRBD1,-,TGTGCCACCCGAGATGGGGGTTACAGGGGGCACAAAGGCACCTTC,CATRDGGYRGHKGTF
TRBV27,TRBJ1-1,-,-,TGTGCCAGCAGACTTGGGGGGGGATGGGCTGAAGCTTTCTTT,CASRLGGGWAEAFF
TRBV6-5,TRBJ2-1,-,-,TGTGCCAGCAGTTCTACCTGGACTAACAATGAGCAGTTCTTC,CASSSTWTNNEQFF
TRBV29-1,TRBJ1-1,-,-,TGCAGCGCGGGACAGAACACTGAAGCTTTCTTT,CSAGQNTEAFF
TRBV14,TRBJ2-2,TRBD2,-,TGTGCCAGCAGCCAGGTTAGCGGGAGTTCCTACACCGGGGAGCTGTTTTTT,CASSQVSGSSYTGELFF
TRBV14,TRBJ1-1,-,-,TGTGCCAGCAGCCAAAACATGAACACTGAAGCTTTCTTT,CASSQNMNTEAFF
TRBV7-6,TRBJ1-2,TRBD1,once,TGTGCCAGCAGCTTCTTACCGGGACAGGGGGCCATAAGAAGCGTAGGCTACACCTTC,CASSFLPGQGAIRSVGYTF